Below, one T cell receptor beta chain is given with its context. The sample is drawn from a study of T cell responses to AZD1222 COVID-19 vaccine. The table came from immunoSEQ multiplex PCR; TCRdb's copy has only in-frame clones and leaves some out. The data contain 150,000 to 250,000 clones, about 94% of them singletons. The sequences come from peripheral blood, collected 28 days after the second AZD1222 dose. The sequence came from an adult who received the AZD1222 COVID-19 vaccine.

The CDR3 spells CASSQDRTQGETQYF. Here the CDR3 DNA reads TGCGCCAGCAGCCAAGATCGAACCCAGGGGGAGACCCAGTACTTC. This chain uses TRBV4-1 with TRBJ2-5; perhaps TRBD1 as D (6 bases). CDR1 and CDR2 (germline): MGHRA, YSYEKL. The V gene lost 0 bases and the J gene lost 5 bases, with 13 bases spanning the gap. The CDR3 runs 15 residues.